Listed below are T cell receptor beta chains from one sample, sequenced in a study of blood T cell repertoires in COVID-19. Data came from immunoSEQ multiplex PCR; TCRdb stores just in-frame clones and leaves some out. The profile shows around 260,000 clones, roughly four fifths of them singletons. Sequenced material: PBMCs or T cells enriched from blood (not recorded which). The receptors derive from a man aged 30-40 years with acute COVID-19. CDR3s leave out the opening cysteine and the closing phenylalanine or tryptophan. Fields, in order: clone size, D gene, J gene, V gene, CDR3 protein. A D gene is named only where the DNA matches it firmly. Rows give clone size only sometimes, using once, few, many, or a class for an expanded clone.

many,TRBD2,TRBJ2-3,TRBV6-1,ASSESSGSSDTQY
NA,NA,TRBJ1-6,TRBV7-9,ASSRWTDDNSPLH
NA,TRBD1,TRBJ1-6,TRBV5-1,ASSSGPGQGDSPLH
NA,NA,TRBJ1-4,TRBV5-1,ASSQGSTNEKLF
NA,NA,TRBJ2-3,TRBV7-9,ASRSSTDTQY
NA,NA,TRBJ2-1,TRBV18,ASSPIQTPNEQF
NA,NA,TRBJ2-1,TRBV24-1,ATSDLGRVEQF
NA,NA,TRBJ2-5,TRBV6-5,ASTYFQGDQETQY
NA,TRBD2,TRBJ2-1,TRBV24-1,ATSDLSGAQGEQF
NA,NA,TRBJ1-2,TRBV30,AWRVDSHNT
few,NA,TRBJ2-3,TRBV7-8,ASSYLQGSTDTQY
NA,TRBD2,TRBJ2-3,TRBV5-1,ASSLYTGRGGITDTQY
NA,TRBD1,TRBJ1-2,TRBV6-1,ASSVGTGVANYGYT
NA,TRBD1,TRBJ1-5,TRBV7-2,ASSLTRDRNQPQH
NA,TRBD1,TRBJ1-1,TRBV6-5,ASSYVVRGREGPAF
NA,NA,TRBJ1-1,TRBV28,ASSPPLADNTEAF
few,NA,TRBJ1-1,TRBV27,ASSQVGHPGMGNAEAF
NA,NA,TRBJ1-5,TRBV2,ASSAQGSVNQPQH
NA,TRBD1,TRBJ1-1,TRBV27,ATWDRLNTEAF
once,NA,TRBJ1-2,TRBV24-1,ATSDSTGAPSNYGYT
NA,TRBD2,TRBJ2-4,TRBV2,SGGGLAKNIQY
NA,TRBD1,TRBJ1-2,TRBV24-1,ATSEGTENGYT
few,TRBD1,TRBJ1-3,TRBV29-1,SISGTESSGNTIY
NA,NA,TRBJ2-1,TRBV30,AWSVATDSYNEQF
NA,NA,TRBJ1-2,TRBV2,ASSGHYPDGYT
NA,TRBD2,TRBJ2-4,TRBV11-3,ASSLAPPAGVSGKNIQY
once,NA,TRBJ1-6,TRBV30,ALRGGSNSPLH
NA,NA,TRBJ2-3,TRBV6-5,ASSYGTSDTQY
NA,NA,TRBJ1-2,TRBV18,ASSPGQSNGYT
NA,NA,TRBJ2-1,TRBV19,ASSIGAPFYNEQF
NA,TRBD2,TRBJ2-1,TRBV6-2/TRBV6-3,ASSYKTSGSIGTYNEQF
NA,NA,TRBJ1-4,TRBV5-5,ASSLVTGGEKLF
once,NA,TRBJ1-1,TRBV4-2,ASSRTGNTEAF
NA,NA,TRBJ1-6,TRBV7-2,ASSEPTTAGRNSPLH
NA,TRBD1,TRBJ1-5,TRBV6-1,ASSENTGDQPQH
NA,TRBD1,TRBJ1-2,TRBV5-4,ASSTIQGYSYGYT
NA,TRBD1,TRBJ2-4,TRBV6-5,ASSRDRGKNIQY
NA,NA,TRBJ1-4,TRBV6-6,ASEGLTGTLF
NA,TRBD1,TRBJ2-5,TRBV7-8,ASSGRTGDTSGTQY
NA,NA,TRBJ1-1,TRBV28,ASPPRGARVTEAF
NA,NA,TRBJ1-1,TRBV27,ASLDRQNTEAF
NA,TRBD2,TRBJ2-1,TRBV7-2,ASSPSPAGVRNEQF
once,NA,TRBJ1-5,TRBV7-8,ASSNQTNQPQH
NA,TRBD1,TRBJ1-3,TRBV11-2,ASNTGDRASGNTIY
NA,NA,TRBJ2-3,TRBV5-1,ASSLRGTERDTQY
NA,TRBD1,TRBJ2-6,TRBV5-5,ASSNQPGTGGSGANVLT
NA,TRBD2,TRBJ2-2,TRBV9,ASSVYVLAGDTGELF
once,NA,TRBJ1-1,TRBV9,ASSPAGLNTEAF
NA,NA,TRBJ2-5,TRBV14,ASSQGTRLQETQY
NA,NA,TRBJ2-3,TRBV4-2,ASSQATDTQY
NA,TRBD1,TRBJ1-1,TRBV7-9,ASSLNRGVYTEAF
NA,TRBD1,TRBJ1-5,TRBV10-1,ASSNGTGVYNQPQH
NA,NA,TRBJ2-5,TRBV7-9,ASSRVTPQETQY
NA,NA,TRBJ1-3,TRBV28,ASSPTVTSGNTIY
NA,NA,TRBJ1-4,TRBV7-8,ASSLDVVGWEGEKLF
NA,NA,TRBJ1-2,TRBV2,ASSVRDIYGYT
NA,TRBD2,TRBJ2-3,TRBV19,ASSIGREFVVDTQY
NA,NA,TRBJ2-1,TRBV29-1,SVEGTPRGREQF
NA,NA,TRBJ1-5,TRBV18,ASSPILLGAGNQPQH
NA,NA,TRBJ1-2,TRBV2,ASTESDPQGGYT